This T cell receptor (beta chain) is drawn from a study of graft-versus-host responses after intestinal transplantation. The CDR3 runs to 14 residues. Trimming shortened V by 0 bases and J by 1 base, and 6 bases separated the two germline ends. Germline V lookup: CDR1 LNHNV, CDR2 YYDKDF (reference sequence). Sequencing was performed with immunoSEQ multiplex PCR; in TCRdb, only in-frame clones are kept and a portion is missing. The sample includes over 100,000 clones, 90% to 95% seen only once; the top ten take 3% to 3.5%. A note on this clone: Antigen specificity is unknown. The sample holds other DNA sequences that translate to the same CDR3.

The source of this sequence is a human donor who received an intestinal transplant. V usage is TRBV15 and J usage is TRBJ1-1, with a tentative D call TRBD1 (6 bases). The sequencing used unstimulated CD8+ T cells sorted from spleen or lymph node cells, collected before intestinal transplant. The CDR3: CATSRDRGNTEAFF. The DNA for the CDR3 is TGTGCCACCAGCAGAGACAGGGGGAACACTGAAGCTTTCTTT. The full variable domain, with the rest looked up from reference TRBV15 and TRBJ1-1, is DAMVIQNPRYQVTQFGKPVTLSCSQTLNHNVMYWYQQKSSQAPKLLFHYYDKDFNNEADTPDNFQSRRPNTSFCFLDIRSPGLGDTAMYLCATSRDRGNTEAFFGQGTRLTVV.